This T cell receptor (beta chain) originates from a study of blood T cell repertoires in COVID-19. About the research overall: Samples of COVID-19 (acute and convalescent) were obtained from the United States, Italy and Spain. From T cells, B-cell-depleted T cells, or PBMCs came the material, which was cDNA or gDNA.

Methods used by the authors: Amplification from reference gene primers served as the basis for estimated nucleated cell counts. TCRdb's copy holds only in-frame clones and misses some; the assay was immunoSEQ multiplex PCR. V and J calls plus clone size are reproduced from that table; the DNA served to infer D and trimming. The data hold about 14,000 clones, with roughly 84% observed a single time. The CDR3 sequence is 15 residues long. Germline V gene sequence: CDR1 SGDLS, CDR2 YYNGEE. V was pared by 0 bases and J by 9 bases, with 16 bases between. Sequencing was done on a sample of peripheral blood. This sequence was found in a woman aged 45-65 years with active or convalescent COVID-19. This chain connects TRBV9 to TRBJ2-1; possible D gene TRBD2, 5 bases. CDR3 protein: CASSVVEGPSGEQFF. The CDR3, as DNA: TGTGCCAGCAGCGTAGTAGAGGGCCCCTCTGGTGAGCAGTTCTTC.